Below are 8 T cell receptor beta chains sequenced from a single sample in a study of ipilimumab plus nivolumab after autologous stem cell transplantation. Sequenced by immunoSEQ multiplex PCR; TCRdb stores in-frame clones only, minus some. Among some 11,000 clones listed, about 70% were seen once. Source: PBMCs, taken in a trial of ipilimumab plus nivolumab as post-transplant consolidation. These receptors all come from a male donor with multiple myeloma.

The CDR3 spells CASSYSSGGYTQYF. CDR3 DNA: TGTGCCAGCAGTTACAGCAGCGGGGGCTATACGCAGTATTTT. The rearrangement joins TRBV6-5 to TRBJ2-3; 8 bases fit TRBD2. The CDR3 contains 14 residues. The V and J ends lost 2 bases and 7 bases, in that order; junction bases with no gene match: 5. Germline CDR1 and CDR2: MNHEY and SVGAGI.

This rearrangement joins TRBV11-1 to TRBJ2-5; 8 bases are shared with TRBD2. The V gene's germline CDR1 is SGHAT and CDR2 FQDESV (reference sequence). V trimming: 5 bases; J trimming: 3 bases; junction bases outside the gene matches: 14. The CDR3 length is 17 residues. CDR3 protein: CASSQGRVAGGKETQYF. The CDR3 nucleotides are TGTGCCAGCAGCCAGGGTCGGGTGGCGGGGGGAAAAGAGACCCAGTACTTC.

The chain employs TRBV7-2 and TRBJ1-3; D call uncertain. V lost 4 bases to trimming and J lost 2 bases, with 15 bases between them. CDR1 SGHTA and CDR2 FQGNSA come from the germline V gene. The CDR3 is 16 amino acids. The CDR3 region is CASSSGLGGTGNTIYF. CDR3 nucleotides: TGTGCCAGCAGCTCGGGGTTAGGAGGCACTGGAAACACCATATATTTT.

J is TRBJ2-2 and V is TRBV11-2, with D possibly being TRBD1 (5 bases). The germline CDR1 and CDR2 sequences are SGHAT and FQNNGV. The CDR3 is made up of 14 amino acids. The V gene lost 5 bases and the J gene lost 3 bases, with 10 bases spanning the gap. Here the CDR3 reads CASSAIRDTGELFF. The CDR3 DNA reads as TGTGCCAGCAGCGCCATCAGGGACACCGGGGAGCTGTTTTTT.

CDR3 region: CASSYGGNQPQHF. The DNA of the CDR3 is TGTGCCAGCAGTTACGGGGGAAATCAGCCCCAGCATTTT. The gene calls are TRBV6-6 and TRBJ1-5; a weak D match, TRBD1 (5 bases). Germline CDR1 MNHNY, CDR2 SVGAGI (reference sequence). The V end lost 2 bases, the J end lost 4 bases, and 6 bases lay between the germline ends. The CDR3 runs to 13 residues.

The CDR3 nucleotides read TGTGCCAGCAGCCGGGGACTAGTGGAGACCCAGTACTTC. Amino acid sequence: CASSRGLVETQYF. V is TRBV7-2 and J is TRBJ2-5; 8 bases align to TRBD2. Germline V gene sequence: CDR1 SGHTA, CDR2 FQGNSA. The CDR3 spans 13 residues. V lost 5 bases to trimming and J lost 5 bases; unmatched junction nucleotides: 4.

The chain carries TRBV9 and TRBJ1-1, with TRBD1 as a possible D gene (5 bases). The V end was cut by 0 bases, the J end by 3 bases, with 12 bases between. CDR3 size: 15 residues. The germline gives CDR1 SGDLS, CDR2 YYNGEE. CDR3: CASSVEIDSYTEAFF. The CDR3 DNA reads as TGTGCCAGCAGCGTAGAGATAGACAGTTACACTGAAGCTTTCTTT. The variable domain in full, with the rest retrieved from reference TRBV9 and TRBJ1-1, is DSGVTQTPKHLITATGQRVTLRCSPRSGDLSVYWYQQSLDQGLQFLIQYYNGEERAKGNILERFSAQQFPDLHSELNLSSLELGDSALYFCASSVEIDSYTEAFFGQGTRLTVV.

The chain combines TRBV5-1 with TRBJ2-3; possibly TRBD1 or TRBD2 for D (5 bases each). Germline V CDR1 and CDR2: SGHRS, YFSETQ. The CDR3 totals 15 residues. Trimming shortened V by 4 bases and J by 3 bases, and 15 bases separated the two germline ends. The CDR3 protein is CASSPGATDTDTQYF. CDR3 sequence (DNA): TGCGCCAGCAGCCCCGGGGCTACCGATACAGATACGCAGTATTTT.